This TCR beta chain was found in a study of vaccination and CD4 T cells after COVID-19. A word on this clonotype: Its target is unknown.

The CDR3 spans 18 residues. V shed 5 bases and J 2 bases; nucleotides not matched to a gene: 14. Germline-derived CDR1 and CDR2 are KGHDR and SFDVKD. Researchers used the Oncomine TCR Beta short-read assay to sequence DNA from cultured CD4+ T cells. TCRdb passed the PCR reads through MiXCR, listing each CDR3 protein once. The table includes around 21,000 distinct CDR3 sequences, just under 55% detected once. Treatment indicated: approximately nine-day PBMC culture with coronavirus spike peptide pools or control peptides (ViraFEST assay). The sample comprised CD4+ T cells from blood, cultured in vitro. This TCR came from a human donor who had recovered from COVID-19. V gene TRBV24-1 combines with J gene TRBJ2-7; 10 nucleotides align to TRBD1. DNA of the CDR3: TGTGCCACCAGTGGGGACAGGGGACCTCTTGGAAACCCCTACGAGCAGTACTTC. Translating gives CATSGDRGPLGNPYEQYF.